The rows below give T cell receptor beta chains drawn from one sample of a study of Graves' ophthalmopathy and Graves' hyperthyroidism. TCRdb fed the multiplex PCR reads into MiXCR, producing one record per CDR3 protein. The sample lists 1 million to 1.3 million distinct CDR3 sequences, less than 45% occurring once. Sequencing used peripheral blood or thyroid tissue (not recorded which). Receptors were obtained from an adult man with Graves' hyperthyroidism. Each CDR3 is given with its conserved first and last residue. Each record gives: J gene, V gene, clone size, D gene, CDR3 protein, CDR3 DNA. The D gene is left open where the match is weak. The size entry is marked missing in some rows and otherwise reads once, few, many or a size class.

TRBJ2-5	TRBV20-1	few	.	CSARVWETQYF	TGCAGTGCTAGGGTTTGGGAGACCCAGTACTTC
TRBJ1-1	TRBV19	.	TRBD1	CASSTGGPSMNTEAFF	TGTGCCAGTAGTACAGGGGGCCCTTCAATGAACACTGAAGCTTTCTTT
TRBJ1-1	TRBV19	.	.	CASSAPMSSRMNTEAFF	TGTGCCAGTAGTGCCCCGATGAGTAGTCGCATGAACACTGAAGCTTTCTTT
TRBJ1-4	TRBV7-2	many	.	CASSASLGFRTNEKLFF	TGTGCCAGCAGCGCCTCGCTGGGATTCAGGACTAATGAAAAACTGTTTTTT
TRBJ2-5	TRBV20-1	few	.	CSARDRRGQETQYF	TGCAGTGCTAGAGATCGGAGGGGACAAGAGACCCAGTACTTC
TRBJ1-4	TRBV5-1	.	.	CASSQDSGSNEKLFF	TGCGCCAGCAGCCAAGATTCAGGGTCTAATGAAAAACTGTTTTTT
TRBJ1-6	TRBV2	.	.	CASVGQGLNSPLHF	TGTGCCAGCGTAGGGCAGGGCCTAAATTCACCCCTCCACTTT
TRBJ1-2	TRBV9	many	.	CASSVRGNYGYTF	TGTGCCAGCAGCGTACGAGGGAATTATGGCTACACCTTC
TRBJ2-2	TRBV19	many	.	CASSILLGPGELFF	TGTGCCAGTAGTATTTTACTAGGGCCCGGGGAGCTGTTTTTT
TRBJ2-7	TRBV5-6	.	.	CASSWGRRRSEQYF	TGTGCCAGCAGCTGGGGGAGACGGCGTTCGGAGCAGTACTTC
TRBJ2-7	TRBV7-8	.	TRBD1	CASRSGTGGGYEQYF	TGTGCCAGCAGGTCTGGGACAGGGGGCGGCTACGAGCAGTACTTC
TRBJ2-2	TRBV5-5	many	TRBD1	CASSLPGQRNTGELFF	TGTGCCAGCAGCCTACCGGGACAGAGGAACACCGGGGAGCTGTTTTTT
TRBJ1-1	TRBV12-3/TRBV12-4	many	.	CASSYQGRDTEAFF	TGTGCCAGCAGTTACCAGGGCCGCGACACTGAAGCTTTCTTT
TRBJ1-5	TRBV12-3/TRBV12-4	many	.	CASSLVLSNQPQHF	TGTGCCAGCAGTTTAGTTTTGAGCAATCAGCCCCAGCATTTT
TRBJ1-1	TRBV29-1	.	.	CSVEWGAGADVAFF	TGCAGCGTTGAATGGGGGGCAGGGGCTGACGTCGCTTTCTTT
TRBJ2-6	TRBV7-2	.	TRBD1	CASSSDRGRTEAF	TGTGCCAGCAGCTCCGACAGGGGGCGGACTGAAGCTTTC
TRBJ2-7	TRBV20-1	many	.	CSARRLYEQYF	TGCAGTGCTAGGCGGCTATACGAGCAGTACTTC
TRBJ2-5	TRBV5-1	many	.	CASSGFESGKETQYF	TGCGCCAGCAGCGGGTTTGAATCGGGAAAAGAGACCCAGTACTTC
TRBJ2-7	TRBV2	.	TRBD1	CASSRPTGGYYEQYF	TGTGCCAGCAGTCGACCGACAGGGGGATACTACGAGCAGTACTTC
TRBJ2-5	TRBV28	.	TRBD2	CASRALAGQETQYF	TGTGCCAGCAGGGCATTAGCGGGCCAAGAGACCCAGTACTTC
TRBJ1-5	TRBV19	.	.	CASRTAGGNQPQHF	TGTGCCAGTAGGACCGCGGGGGGCAATCAGCCCCAGCATTTT
TRBJ2-7	TRBV11-2	.	.	CASSAGMGLSYEQYF	TGTGCCAGCAGCGCAGGGATGGGACTTTCCTACGAGCAGTACTTC
TRBJ1-2	TRBV29-1	.	.	CSVITGSVHGYTF	TGCAGCGTTATTACAGGGTCGGTCCATGGCTACACCTTC
TRBJ2-7	TRBV27	.	TRBD1	CASSATGGGFEQYF	TGTGCCAGCAGTGCGACAGGGGGAGGCTTCGAGCAGTACTTC
TRBJ2-7	TRBV19	.	TRBD2	CASTPGGSSHEQYF	TGTGCCAGTACCCCGGGAGGGTCGTCCCACGAGCAGTACTTC
TRBJ1-1	TRBV29-1	.	TRBD1	CSSARGLGTEAFF	TGCAGCAGTGCCAGGGGGTTAGGCACTGAAGCTTTCTTT
TRBJ1-2	TRBV7-9	once	.	CASSLAGVSSYGYTF	TGTGCCAGCAGCTTAGCGGGCGTCAGCAGCTATGGCTACACCTTC
TRBJ1-5	TRBV5-6	.	.	CASSRGGAIGNQPQHF	TGTGCCAGCAGCCGGGGGGGGGCAATTGGCAATCAGCCCCAGCATTTT
TRBJ1-1	TRBV29-1	.	.	CSVGLGQVGTNTEAFF	TGCAGCGTTGGTTTAGGGCAGGTGGGTACGAACACTGAAGCTTTCTTT
TRBJ2-2	TRBV12-3/TRBV12-4	.	.	CASSPRREELFF	TGTGCCAGCAGTCCCCGCCGCGAGGAGCTGTTTTTT
TRBJ2-7	TRBV15	many	.	CATSRSPARREQYF	TGTGCCACCAGCAGGAGCCCAGCTAGGCGCGAGCAGTACTTC
TRBJ2-7	TRBV4-3	.	TRBD2	CASSQDPERLAGERSYEQYF	TGCGCCAGCAGCCAAGATCCGGAACGGCTAGCGGGAGAGCGGTCCTACGAGCAGTACTTC
TRBJ1-5	TRBV20-1	many	.	CSAIPGARNQPQHF	TGCAGTGCTATCCCGGGGGCCCGGAATCAGCCCCAGCATTTT
TRBJ1-2	TRBV10-2	many	TRBD1	CASSESIAQGARGYTF	TGCGCCAGCAGTGAGTCGATAGCCCAGGGGGCGCGAGGCTACACCTTC
TRBJ2-6	TRBV20-1	many	.	CSAPPGSAGSGANVLTF	TGCAGTGCTCCCCCGGGGTCTGCAGGGTCTGGGGCCAACGTCCTGACTTTC
TRBJ1-3	TRBV6-5	few	.	CASSPRNSGNTIYF	TGTGCCAGCAGTCCTCGGAACTCTGGAAACACCATATATTTT
TRBJ2-7	TRBV10-3	.	TRBD2	CAIKSGLAGSYEQYF	TGTGCCATCAAGTCGGGTCTAGCGGGGTCCTACGAGCAGTACTTC
TRBJ2-7	TRBV2	.	TRBD1	CASSQRTGRYEQYF	TGTGCCAGCAGTCAACGGACAGGGCGGTACGAGCAGTACTTC
TRBJ1-1	TRBV7-2	many	.	CASSWSVGTEAFF	TGTGCCAGCAGCTGGTCCGTAGGGACTGAAGCTTTCTTT
TRBJ1-5	TRBV19	.	TRBD1	CASSVLQGVWNQPQHF	TGTGCCAGTAGTGTCCTACAGGGGGTGTGGAATCAGCCCCAGCATTTT
TRBJ1-2	TRBV19	many	.	CASSILGSTWGYTF	TGTGCCAGTAGTATCCTTGGTTCGACGTGGGGCTACACCTTC
TRBJ1-1	TRBV27	.	TRBD1	CASRNRGIAEAFF	TGTGCCAGCAGGAACAGGGGGATCGCTGAAGCTTTCTTT
TRBJ2-7	TRBV14	many	.	CASSPGLIPSYEQYF	TGTGCCAGCAGCCCGGGACTTATCCCCTCCTACGAGCAGTACTTC
TRBJ2-7	TRBV29-1	.	TRBD1	CSAPGTGSSYEQYF	TGCAGCGCACCTGGGACAGGGAGCTCCTACGAGCAGTACTTC
TRBJ1-1	TRBV9	.	TRBD1	CASSLRQGWDTEAFF	TGTGCCAGCAGCTTACGACAGGGTTGGGACACTGAAGCTTTCTTT
TRBJ1-2	TRBV19	many	.	CASFGEGIVNYGYTF	TGTGCCAGTTTCGGAGAAGGAATTGTTAACTATGGCTACACCTTC
TRBJ1-4	TRBV5-1	.	.	CASSFRTPNEKLFF	TGCGCCAGCAGCTTTCGGACTCCTAATGAAAAACTGTTTTTT
TRBJ2-5	TRBV2	once	TRBD1	CASRTGWGTETQYF	TGTGCCAGCAGGACAGGGTGGGGGACGGAGACCCAGTACTTC
TRBJ2-2	TRBV7-2	once	TRBD1	CASSQGVANTGELFF	TGTGCCAGCAGTCAGGGGGTAGCGAACACCGGGGAGCTGTTTTTT
TRBJ2-5	TRBV2	many	TRBD2	CASSLRGKETQYF	TGTGCCAGCAGTTTGCGGGGGAAAGAGACCCAGTACTTC
TRBJ2-7	TRBV7-9	.	TRBD1	CASSSTPSSGTGLSEQYF	TGTGCCAGCAGCTCGACACCTTCCTCCGGGACAGGGCTAAGCGAGCAGTACTTC
TRBJ2-5	TRBV7-7	many	.	CASSLDWEETQYF	TGTGCCAGCAGCTTGGACTGGGAAGAGACCCAGTACTTC
TRBJ1-2	TRBV14	many	.	CASSHREGYGYTF	TGTGCCAGCAGCCACAGGGAGGGCTATGGCTACACCTTC
TRBJ1-2	TRBV15	.	.	CATSRDKINYGYTF	TGTGCCACCAGCAGGGACAAGATAAACTATGGCTACACCTTC
TRBJ1-4	TRBV15	.	TRBD1	CATSRDDRVIGKLFF	TGTGCCACCAGCAGAGATGACAGGGTCATTGGAAAACTGTTTTTT